The present T cell receptor (beta chain) was sequenced within a study of CD8 T cells in Susac syndrome. The CDR3 runs to 15 residues. V lost 5 bases, J lost 5 bases, and 16 bases lay in between. Germline CDR1 reads SEHNR; CDR2 reads FQNEAQ (reference sequence). It was with random hexamers that about 0.45 to 1 ug RNA was reverse transcribed. Amplification of TCR beta CDR3 by immunoSEQ multiplex PCR spanned 54 Vbeta and 13 Jbeta. From the immunoSEQ multiplex PCR reads, TCRdb called clonotypes with MiXCR, one entry per CDR3 protein. This sample has around 300,000 distinct CDR3 sequences; about nine tenths occur once, and the top ten carry more than 0.15%.

The chain uses TRBV7-9 and TRBJ1-5; no firm D call. The TCR originated in a human donor with multiple sclerosis. The sequencing input was CD8+ T cells from PBMCs. CDR3 coding DNA: TGTGCCAGCAGCCCCGGTTTGGAGTGGGATCAGCCCCAGCATTTT. It translates to CASSPGLEWDQPQHF.